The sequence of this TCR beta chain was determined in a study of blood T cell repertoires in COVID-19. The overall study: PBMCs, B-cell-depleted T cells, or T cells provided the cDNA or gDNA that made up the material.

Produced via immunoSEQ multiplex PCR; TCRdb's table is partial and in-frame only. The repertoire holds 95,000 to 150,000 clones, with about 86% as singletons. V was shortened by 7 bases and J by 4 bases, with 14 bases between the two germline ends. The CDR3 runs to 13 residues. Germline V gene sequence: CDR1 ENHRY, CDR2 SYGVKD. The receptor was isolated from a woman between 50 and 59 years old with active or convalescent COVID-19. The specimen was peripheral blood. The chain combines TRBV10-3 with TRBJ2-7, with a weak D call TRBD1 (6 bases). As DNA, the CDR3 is TGTGCCATCAACGAACAGGGCAATTACGAGCAGTACTTC. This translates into CAINEQGNYEQYF.